This TCR beta chain was sequenced in a study of T cells in Graves' hyperthyroidism and ophthalmopathy. Background on the study: Prior to any treatment, at the point of initial diagnosis, peripheral blood was collected.

PBMCs came from less than 11 ml fresh peripheral blood. The investigators amplified TCR beta CDR3 regions from RNA transcripts. The TCR CDR3 was amplified in a first-round RT-PCR using the HTBI primer set. TCRdb fed the multiplex PCR reads into MiXCR, producing one record per CDR3 protein. The sample contains approximately 600,000 distinct CDR3 sequences, roughly 16% of which appear only once. The CDR3 length is 14 residues. The germline V gene encodes CDR1 LNHDA and CDR2 SQIVND (reference sequence). V was clipped by 3 bases and J by 7 bases, with 14 bases between them. This TCR derives from a woman aged 25 to 39 with Graves' hyperthyroidism. The V call is TRBV19, the J call TRBJ2-3; possibly TRBD2 for D (5 bases). Sequences were obtained from blood. CDR3: CASSIFEGRNTQYF. The CDR3 nucleotides read TGTGCCAGTAGTATCTTTGAGGGTAGAAATACGCAGTATTTT.